This T cell receptor beta chain was documented in a study of blood T cell repertoires in COVID-19. For the study at large: Italy, Spain and the United States were the sources of the convalescent and acute COVID-19 samples. Sample material is recorded as cDNA or gDNA derived from T cells, B-cell-depleted T cells, or PBMCs.

The CDR3 totals 14 residues. V shed 4 bases and J 5 bases; nucleotides not matched to a gene: 4. Germline V lookup: CDR1 SGHRS, CDR2 YFSETQ. Methods used by the authors: Counts of nucleated cells, estimated from reference gene primer amplification, were obtained. Clones were sequenced by immunoSEQ multiplex PCR, and TCRdb holds only the in-frame ones, with some missing. V and J calls plus clone size are reproduced from that table; the DNA served to infer D and trimming. The sample includes more than 100,000 clones, 84% of them seen just once. The chain recombines TRBV5-1 with TRBJ2-1, with 9 bases fitting TRBD2. The TCR was taken from a human donor in a cohort sampled during active COVID-19. Sample: peripheral blood. The CDR3, as DNA: TGCGCCAGCAGCCTGACTAGCGGAAACAATGAGCAGTTCTTC. Protein: CASSLTSGNNEQFF.